Described below is a single T cell receptor beta chain sequence and its context. V lost 3 bases to trimming and J lost 3 bases, with 12 bases between them. The CDR3 is 14 amino acids. Germline CDR1 reads SGHVS; CDR2 reads FQNEAQ. This sample stems from a study of lymphopenia after photon versus proton radiotherapy. TCRdb's copy holds only in-frame clones and misses some; the assay was immunoSEQ multiplex PCR. The sample holds some 21,000 clones, 85% seen once. The chain employs TRBV7-8 and TRBJ2-7; TRBD1 might be the D (6 bases). The clonotype was recovered from a man between 60 and 75 years old with pancreatic cancer. Here the sequenced sample was peripheral blood, taken from a patient treated with photon-based radiotherapy. Here the CDR3 DNA reads TGTGCCAGCAGCTTGGACCGGGACAACTACGAGCAGTACTTC. Amino acid sequence: CASSLDRDNYEQYF.